This entry is about one TCR beta chain. Its antigen remains unidentified. The same CDR3 can be traced to other DNA sequences in this sample. CDR3 size: 14 residues. The junction had 4 bases not matched to a gene; V was cut back by 4 bases and J by 3 bases. CDR1 is SGHRS and CDR2 is YFSETQ in the germline V gene. With 60 Vbeta and 13 Jbeta primers, the PCR was carried out. The repertoire was sequenced with immunoSEQ multiplex PCR; TCRdb's copy has only in-frame clones and lacks some. The sample carries under 200,000 clones, 60% to 80% recorded once. This entry comes from a study of cytomegalovirus exposure and HLA in healthy donors. The study, taken as a whole, reports: Trimming of TCR beta V- and J-genes showed a link, identified in a later analysis, to a missense DCLRE1C variant.

The sequence came from a man in his sixties in good health and CMV-seronegative. The chain couples TRBV5-1 to TRBJ2-5; TRBD1 matches at 9 bases. Input material: PBMCs. CDR3 protein: CASSQGQGKETQYF. CDR3 in DNA: TGCGCCAGCAGCCAGGGACAGGGTAAAGAGACCCAGTACTTC.